These 11 T cell receptor beta chains came from one sample sequenced in a study of T-cell memory formation after mild COVID-19. One entry per CDR3 protein results from TCRdb running MiXCR on the 5' RACE reads. In the table there are roughly 120,000 distinct CDR3 sequences, approximately 15% of which are singletons. Specimen: PBMCs or a T cell subset sorted from them (not recorded which). These receptors all stem from an adult woman who had mild COVID-19 (a few samples of this study predate the infection). Cell type and time point are not known.

The chain carries TRBV9 and TRBJ2-7, with D unclear. CDR3 length: 13 residues. The germline V gene encodes CDR1 SGDLS and CDR2 YYNGEE. V lost 0 bases and J 6 bases, leaving 10 bases between the germline ends. The chain's CDR3 is CASSVADGSEQYF. DNA of the CDR3: TGTGCCAGCAGCGTAGCTGACGGGTCCGAGCAGTACTTC.

V and J are TRBV12-3 or TRBV12-4 and TRBJ1-2; D may be TRBD1 (5 bases). The CDR3 covers 13 residues. The V gene lost 4 bases and the J gene lost 3 bases, with 9 bases spanning the gap. The DNA of the CDR3 is TGTGCCAGCAGTTACCGGGACTACTATGGCTACACCTTC. This codes for CASSYRDYYGYTF.

The chain employs TRBV7-9 and TRBJ2-1, with D perhaps TRBD2 (6 bases). V lost 2 bases to trimming and J lost 6 bases, with 14 bases between them. Germline V gene sequence: CDR1 SEHNR, CDR2 FQNEAQ (reference sequence). The CDR3 contains 15 residues. The CDR3 DNA reads as TGTGCCAGCAGCTTATGGAGGGGTGAAGGCAATGAGCAGTTCTTC. Its protein product is CASSLWRGEGNEQFF.

This clonotype showed up just a few times. This rearrangement joins TRBV7-2 to TRBJ2-2; TRBD2 aligns across 12 bases. The CDR3 is 15 residues long. Per germline, CDR1 SGHTA and CDR2 FQGNSA. The J segment lost 7 bases and the V segment lost 2 bases, leaving 2 bases of the junction unmatched. CDR3 protein: CASSLTSGRFGELFF. The CDR3 DNA follows: TGTGCCAGCAGCTTAACTAGCGGGAGGTTCGGGGAGCTGTTTTTT.

The DNA for the CDR3 is TGTGCCAGCAGCGTAAACCTAGATAGCGGGAGCCACAATGAGCAGTTCTTC. Its translation is CASSVNLDSGSHNEQFF. This sequence joins TRBV9 and TRBJ2-1, with 9 bases lining up with TRBD2. Unmatched junction bases numbered 10, after V lost 1 base and J lost 5 bases. CDR1 is SGDLS, CDR2 YYNGEE, per germline. CDR3 size: 17 residues.

The CDR3 spells CASSWGGRAYEQYF. CDR3 nucleotide sequence: TGTGCCAGCAGCTGGGGGGGCAGGGCCTACGAGCAGTACTTC. The chain combines TRBV28 with TRBJ2-7; tentative D call: TRBD2 (7 bases). CDR3 length equals 14 residues. Germline values: CDR1 MDHEN, CDR2 SYDVKM. Trimming took 6 bases from V and 2 from J, leaving 14 bases between them.

A few counts support this clonotype. J is TRBJ2-5 and V is TRBV9; TRBD2 matches at 10 bases. There are 16 residues in the CDR3. V was clipped by 0 bases and J by 3 bases; unmatched bases: 5. CDR1 SGDLS and CDR2 YYNGEE come from the germline V gene. In DNA form, the CDR3 reads TGTGCCAGCAGCGTAGTAGCGGGGGGATCAGAAGAGACCCAGTACTTC. It yields the protein CASSVVAGGSEETQYF.

This clonotype was recorded only once. The genes are TRBV12-3 or TRBV12-4 and TRBJ2-7, with D maybe TRBD1 (5 bases). The CDR3 runs to 15 residues. Trimming took 2 bases from V and 6 from J, leaving 17 bases between them. CDR3 sequence: CASSLRGSFMSEQYF. The CDR3 bases are TGTGCCAGCAGTTTAAGGGGCTCCTTCATGTCCGAGCAGTACTTC.

The chain uses TRBV5-1 and TRBJ1-2, with D unresolved. Trimming shortened V by 4 bases and J by 1 base, and 20 bases separated the two germline ends. From germline, CDR1 is SGHRS and CDR2 YFSETQ. The CDR3 totals 17 residues. In DNA form, the CDR3 reads TGCGCCAGCAGCCTCTCGTGGGGTACGACAATTAACTATGGCTACACCTTC. Translated: CASSLSWGTTINYGYTF. The full variable domain, with the rest looked up from reference TRBV5-1 and TRBJ1-2, is KAGVTQTPRYLIKTRGQQVTLSCSPISGHRSVSWYQQTPGQGLQFLFEYFSETQRNKGNFPGRFSGRQFSNSRSEMNVSTLELGDSALYLCASSLSWGTTINYGYTFGSGTRLTVV.

V gene TRBV5-1 combines with J gene TRBJ2-3, with D possibly matching TRBD1 (6 bases). Germline loops: CDR1 SGHRS, CDR2 YFSETQ. CDR3 length: 14 amino acids. Trimming took off 3 bases at V and 1 base at J, with 9 bases between the two ends. As DNA, the CDR3 is TGCGCCAGCAGCTGGACAGAAGGCACAGATACGCAGTATTTT. Encoded protein: CASSWTEGTDTQYF.

This clonotype showed up just once. The rearrangement uses TRBV20-1 and TRBJ2-4; D unresolved. V dropped 1 base and J dropped 2 bases, with 6 bases sitting between them. The CDR3 sequence is 13 residues long. Germline V gene data show CDR1 as DFQATT and CDR2 as SNEGSKA (reference sequence). CDR3 sequence reads: CSARVPTKNIQYF. In DNA, the CDR3 is TGCAGTGCTAGAGTCCCGACCAAAAACATTCAGTACTTC.